This T cell receptor (beta chain) came from a study of blood T cell repertoires in COVID-19. Study-level information: In each case, the material was cDNA or gDNA derived from T cells, B-cell-depleted T cells, or PBMCs.

The CDR3 has 18 amino acids. Germline CDR1 is LGHDT and CDR2 is YNNKEL (reference sequence). The V end lost 4 bases, the J end lost 0 bases, and 16 bases lay between the germline ends. Source study methods: Amplification with reference gene primers provided the estimates of nucleated cell counts. Assay: immunoSEQ multiplex PCR; the TCRdb copy retains only in-frame clones and omits some. V, J and clone size are those of that table, while D and trimming were read from the DNA. The sample has about 97,000 clones; 70% to 90% are singletons. The sequence came from a woman aged 30 to 39 with acute or convalescent COVID-19. This rearrangement joins TRBV3-1 (or the pseudogene TRBV3-2) to TRBJ2-6, with D tentatively TRBD1 (6 bases). The sample was peripheral blood. DNA for the CDR3: TGTGCCAGCAGCCCACCGGGACAACCCTACTCTGGGGCCAACGTCCTGACTTTC. It specifies CASSPPGQPYSGANVLTF.